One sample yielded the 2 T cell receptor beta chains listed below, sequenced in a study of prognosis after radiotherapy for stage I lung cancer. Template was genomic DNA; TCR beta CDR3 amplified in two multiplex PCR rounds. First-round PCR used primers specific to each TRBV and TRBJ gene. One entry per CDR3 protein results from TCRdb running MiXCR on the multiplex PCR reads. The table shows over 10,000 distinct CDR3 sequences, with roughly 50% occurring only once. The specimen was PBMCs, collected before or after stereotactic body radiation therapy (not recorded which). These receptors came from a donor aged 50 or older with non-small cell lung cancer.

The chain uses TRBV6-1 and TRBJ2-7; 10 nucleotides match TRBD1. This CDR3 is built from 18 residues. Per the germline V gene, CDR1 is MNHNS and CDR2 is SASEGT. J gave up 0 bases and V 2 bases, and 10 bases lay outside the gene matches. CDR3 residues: CASSERDLRTGGSYEQYF. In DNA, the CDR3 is TGTGCCAGCAGTGAAAGAGATCTCCGGACAGGGGGCTCCTACGAGCAGTACTTC.

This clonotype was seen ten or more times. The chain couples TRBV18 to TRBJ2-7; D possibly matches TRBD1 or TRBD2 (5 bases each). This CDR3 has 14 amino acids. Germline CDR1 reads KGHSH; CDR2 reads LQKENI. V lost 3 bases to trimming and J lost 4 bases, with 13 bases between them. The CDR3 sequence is CASSPRGEAYEQYF. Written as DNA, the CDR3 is TGTGCCAGCTCACCGAGAGGGGAAGCTTACGAGCAGTACTTC.